This T cell receptor (beta chain) was recorded in a study of read filtering for tumor transcriptome and immune sequencing (TCRdb year 2020). About the full investigation: The cohort was composed of 16 to 20 male and roughly 15 female patients, with a mean age of approximately 72 years and an age range of about 40 to 90. By revised international staging, eight or nine patients were R-ISS I, roughly 17 were R-ISS II and roughly seven were R-ISS III. Whole-transcriptome libraries were prepared with the TruSeq RNA Access Library Prep Kit after DNase treatment. TCR-region mapped reads per sample ranged from about 4.05 to 11 million with IR-seq versus only about 75 to 1,400 with RNA-seq. TCR repertoires obtained by targeted immune repertoire sequencing and by bulk whole-transcriptome sequencing performed on the same bone marrow samples were compared. One of the main goals was to work out a read-filtering strategy for immune repertoire data, in particular whether clonotypes backed by only a single read should be removed.

TCR libraries were built from approximately 400 ng RNA with the Immunoverse kit, using molecular barcoded adaptors covering alpha/delta and beta/gamma chains. The same RNA used for transcriptome sequencing was used for TCR library preparation. Sequencing of the TCR libraries was done on an Illumina HiSeq 4000 with 2 x 150 cycles. The study's own analysis went as follows. Using MiXCR, which included quality filtering and error correction, TCR reads were aligned to human V, D, J and C references and then assembled into CDR3 clonotypes. The tcR package in R was used for analysis of clonotype counts and gene usage diversity. For inspection of raw mapping reads, RNA-seq reads were mapped by STAR aligner version 2.5.3a onto GRCh37 of the human genome. To test the effect of sequencing depth on detected clonotypes, IR-seq fastq files were randomly downsampled using Seqtk 1.3. TCRdb trimmed public reads at Q25 via fastp, called clones via MiXCR and kept in-frame beta chains. A single entry per CDR3 protein holds the most common genes and DNA from its merged rows. The V and J calls reflect TCRdb's pipeline rather than the authors' work. Present in this sample are tens of thousands of distinct CDR3 sequences, around 13% of which were seen just once. The top ten hold roughly 35% of the sample.

This clonotype was found many times. No antigen is known for it. Base-call qualities are not available, and no considerably larger clone is one nucleotide away. V lost 6 bases and J lost 7 bases; the stretch between them is 18 bases long. Its CDR3 holds 14 amino acids, cysteine through phenylalanine. The kept DNA is CDR3 alone, 42 bases in frame from the first base. According to the germline V gene, CDR1 reads MNHEY and CDR2 reads SVGAGI. Bone marrow was sampled from every patient at the time of active disease. Ficoll-Hypaque density gradient centrifugation was used to isolate bone marrow mononuclear cells. To remove myeloma plasma cells, the cells were labeled with CD138 magnetic microbeads on a MACS separator, and CD138-negative cells were then collected by negative selection. Flow cytometry with CD138 antibodies on an Attune NxT was used to check how pure the isolated cells were. TRIzol reagent was used to extract total RNA, and a NanoDrop spectrophotometer was used to quantify the extracted RNA. Paired RNA-seq and IR-seq were performed on each patient's CD138-negative bone marrow sample.

Results the study describes overall, beyond this receptor: The sorted CD138-negative fraction was composed of a mixed bone marrow immune population rather than of purified T cells. In IR-seq, single-read clonotypes were roughly 82% of clonotypes but around 3.2% of total reads; in RNA-seq they were about 70% of clonotypes and about 40% of reads. The correlation between IR-seq and RNA-seq shared clonotype proportions rose when single-read clonotypes were removed. Compared with RNA-seq, IR-seq captured clonotypes at much greater depth and more reliably, and a smaller IR-seq throughput was enough to identify most of the shared clonotypes.

The receptor was derived from a donor at least 40 years old with multiple myeloma. Source material: a population of CD138-negative cells sorted from bone marrow. According to the study, the label for this sample's cell subset or site signals: bone marrow mononuclear cells depleted of CD138+ plasma/myeloma cells by negative magnetic selection. Rearrangement joined TRBV6-5 to TRBJ2-5, with a weak D call of TRBD2 (6 bases match). The DNA reads TGTGCCAGCAGCCCGAATGCGGGACGTGGGACCCAGTACTTC. This is translated as CASSPNAGRGTQYF.